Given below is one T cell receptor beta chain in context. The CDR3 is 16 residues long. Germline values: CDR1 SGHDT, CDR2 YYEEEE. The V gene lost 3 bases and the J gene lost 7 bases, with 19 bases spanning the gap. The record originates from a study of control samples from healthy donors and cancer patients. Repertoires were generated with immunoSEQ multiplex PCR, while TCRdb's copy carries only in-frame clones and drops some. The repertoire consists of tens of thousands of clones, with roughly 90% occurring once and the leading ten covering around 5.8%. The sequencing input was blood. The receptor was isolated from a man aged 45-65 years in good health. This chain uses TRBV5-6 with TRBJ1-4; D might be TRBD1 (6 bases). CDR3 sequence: CASSSGGAGVGEKLFF. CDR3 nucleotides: TGTGCCAGCAGCTCCGGCGGGGCAGGGGTGGGTGAAAAACTGTTTTTT.